This TCR beta chain originates from a study of beta chain features in type 1 diabetes. Study-wide context: No age, gender or cell yield differences were seen between patients and healthy donors.

Of the isolated RNA, all was reverse transcribed, and so the sequenced material was expressed TCRB transcripts. Generated by immunoSEQ multiplex PCR, the TCRdb table keeps only in-frame clones and is missing some. This sample carries some 140,000 clones, nearly 9.5% of them seen once, and the ten largest clones take about 0.68%. Trimming removed 0 bases at V and 4 bases at J, with 9 bases between. Germline lookup yields CDR1 KGHSY and CDR2 FQNENV. This CDR3 has 15 amino acids. J is TRBJ1-4 and V is TRBV16; D unresolved. This clonotype originated in a man between 18 and 35 years old in good health. Sequenced material: central memory CD4+ T cells from blood. CDR3 in amino acids: CASSQSPGINEKLFF. CDR3 coding DNA: TGTGCCAGCAGCCAATCTCCAGGCATTAATGAAAAACTGTTTTTT.